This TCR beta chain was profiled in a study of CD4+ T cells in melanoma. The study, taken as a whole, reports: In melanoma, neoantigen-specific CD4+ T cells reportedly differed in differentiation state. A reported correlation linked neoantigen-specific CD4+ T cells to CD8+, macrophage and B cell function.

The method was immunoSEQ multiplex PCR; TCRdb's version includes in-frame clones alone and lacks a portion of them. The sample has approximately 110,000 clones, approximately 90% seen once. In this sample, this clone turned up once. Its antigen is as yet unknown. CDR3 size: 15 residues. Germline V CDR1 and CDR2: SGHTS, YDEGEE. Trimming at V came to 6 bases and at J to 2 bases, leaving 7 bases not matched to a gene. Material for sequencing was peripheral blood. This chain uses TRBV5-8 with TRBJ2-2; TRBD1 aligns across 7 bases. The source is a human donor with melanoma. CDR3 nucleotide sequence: TGTGCCAGCACCCTGGGGACAGCAAACACCGGGGAGCTGTTTTTT. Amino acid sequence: CASTLGTANTGELFF.